The source of this TCR beta chain is a study of tumor and adjacent non-tumor tissue in lung cancer. Looking at the study overall: Histology: around twelve adenocarcinoma, a couple of squamous cell carcinoma, 1 small cell lung cancer. Samples averaged approximately 4.2 million productive TCRbeta reads each. Broader study findings: Normal lung showed higher cumulative top 100 clone frequency than tumor.

Details on this clonotype: Its antigen is not identified. A read error may be the cause here, since a much bigger clone is one base away.

The germline CDR1 and CDR2 sequences are MNHNY and SVGAGI (reference sequence). The length of the CDR3 is 13 residues. The library came from three nested PCR rounds adapted from ARM-PCR protocols. TCRdb fed the multiplex PCR reads into MiXCR, producing one record per CDR3 protein. In the table there are 100,000 to 150,000 distinct CDR3 sequences, around three fifths of which are singletons. RNA was extracted from bulk tissue without any cell sorting. The clonotype originates from a man aged 25-45 years with non-small cell lung cancer. The J gene is TRBJ1-1, the V gene TRBV6-6, with D uncertain. Sequenced material: lung tumor tissue. CDR3 sequence reads: CVSNRAMNTEAFF. The CDR3 DNA sequence: TGTGTCAGCAACCGAGCAATGAACACTGAAGCTTTCTTT.